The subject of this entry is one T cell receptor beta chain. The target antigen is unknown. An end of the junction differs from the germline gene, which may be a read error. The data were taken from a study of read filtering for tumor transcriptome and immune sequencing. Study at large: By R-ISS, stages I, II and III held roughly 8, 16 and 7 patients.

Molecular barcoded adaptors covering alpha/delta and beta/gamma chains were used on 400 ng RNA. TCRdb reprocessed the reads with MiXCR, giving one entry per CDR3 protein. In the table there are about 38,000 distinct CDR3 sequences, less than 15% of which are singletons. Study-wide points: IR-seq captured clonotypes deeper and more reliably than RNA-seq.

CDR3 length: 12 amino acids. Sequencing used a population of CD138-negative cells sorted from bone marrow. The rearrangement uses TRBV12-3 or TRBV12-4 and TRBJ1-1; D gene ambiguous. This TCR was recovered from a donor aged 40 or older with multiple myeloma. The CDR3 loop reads CASTKGSGGALF. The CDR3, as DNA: TGTGCCAGCACCAAAGGGTCAGGAGGTGCTCTCTTT.